This is a list of T cell receptor beta chains from one sample in a study of CXCR3-negative and CXCR3-positive naive CD8 T cells. TCRdb reprocessed the 5' RACE reads and reports one entry per CDR3 protein, with no DNA. The listing records roughly 6,000 distinct CDR3 sequences. Sequenced material: naive CXCR3+ CD8+ T cells from blood. These receptors all come from a human donor in good health. Some clones in this sample may be carry-over from other donors' samples. CDR3s include the opening cysteine and the closing phenylalanine or tryptophan. The size field is filled for only some rows; it gives once, few, many or a size class.

>TRBJ2-7|TRBV20-1|-|12
CSAIASSYEQYF
>TRBJ1-1|TRBV29-1|-|11
CSALENTEAFF
>TRBJ2-3|TRBV7-2|medium-sized|16
CASSFTAQLGADTQYF
>TRBJ2-7|TRBV19|-|14
CASSLGTGPNEQYF
>TRBJ1-4|TRBV7-2|medium-sized|15
CASSLGAPTNEKLFF
>TRBJ1-1|TRBV18|large|14
CASSPGGPASEAFF
>TRBJ2-7|TRBV12-3/TRBV12-4|medium-sized|12
CASSLMRIEQYF
>TRBJ2-1|TRBV6-6|-|12
CASSYGSSEQFF
>TRBJ1-1|TRBV7-3|-|14
CASSLNGGNTEAFF
>TRBJ1-3|TRBV7-6|-|14
CASSLGTGGNTIYF
>TRBJ2-2|TRBV21-1|-|21
CASSKAPPILRRQGSTGELFF
>TRBJ2-5|TRBV7-2|-|14
CASSLLRYEETQYF
>TRBJ2-5|TRBV7-8|-|15
CASSLVGGGRETQYF
>TRBJ2-1|TRBV5-1|-|15
CACSLAGNDRNEQFF
>TRBJ2-7|TRBV20-1|medium-sized|13
CSAFEDVSYEQYF
>TRBJ2-7|TRBV27|large|16
CASGLPGLPPPYEQYF
>TRBJ2-7|TRBV9|medium-sized|14
CASSVGGSSYEQYF
>TRBJ2-7|TRBV20-1|-|15
CSARDRFNGDYEQYF
>TRBJ2-7|TRBV20-1|-|16
CSARGASGQSSYEQYF
>TRBJ2-4|TRBV2|-|19
CASSEMLAGGPRAKNIQYF